This paragraph reports one TCR beta chain. Profiling relied on immunoSEQ multiplex PCR, and the TCRdb table lists in-frame clones only, not all of them. The repertoire has about 240,000 clones, roughly nine tenths of them found once; the top ten carry less than 8%. The source of the sample is a study of blood T cell repertoires in COVID-19. In the study overall: Sample material is recorded as cDNA or gDNA derived from T cells, B-cell-depleted T cells, or PBMCs.

Trimming took 4 bases from V and 6 from J; bases not matched to a gene: 16. Germline CDR1 is MDHEN and CDR2 is SYDVKM. CDR3 size: 18 residues. This sequence joins TRBV28 and TRBJ2-1; 9 nucleotides align to TRBD1. The sequence was obtained from a man in his 60s with acute or convalescent COVID-19. The sequenced sample was peripheral blood. CDR3 loop: CASSSVYQPGQGRNEQFF. The CDR3 DNA follows: TGTGCCAGCAGTTCAGTCTACCAGCCGGGACAGGGTCGCAATGAGCAGTTCTTC.